This section outlines one T cell receptor (beta chain) sequence together with its context. Its specificity is not known. The source of the sample is a study of cytomegalovirus exposure and HLA in healthy donors. Study results and limitations: The finding came from a later analysis; first-cohort TCR clusters tended to co-occur in the 110 or so validation repertoires. Three CMV-associated chains proved CMV antigen-specific in vitro. The classifier reportedly diagnosed cytomegalovirus status with high sensitivity and specificity. The study put some 150 TCR beta chains on its list as cytomegalovirus-associated.

Here immunoSEQ multiplex PCR was the method, and the copy in TCRdb shows in-frame clones only, minus some. The sample shows roughly 71,000 clones, 90% to 95% of them seen only once. V was trimmed by 6 bases and J by 4 bases, leaving 6 bases between them. The length of the CDR3 is 12 residues. From germline, CDR1 is SGHDN and CDR2 FVKESK. This chain uses TRBV14 with TRBJ2-2; no clear D. This clonotype originated in a woman under 30 in good health and CMV-seronegative. The sequencing sample was made of PBMCs. As DNA, the CDR3 is TGTGCCAGCAGTCTAATCACCGGGGAGCTGTTTTTT. It encodes CASSLITGELFF.